This entry describes one T cell receptor beta chain. The clone's antigen remains unknown. No much larger clone is present one base from it, and per-base qualities are unavailable. Donors were about 36 systemically healthy Caucasian individuals from Russia aged roughly 6 to 95 years. Each donor gave roughly 11 milliliters of peripheral blood, drawn into EDTA-treated Vacutainer tubes. Ficoll-Paque density-gradient centrifugation was used to isolate PBMCs, with at least 6.5 million obtained per sample. Total RNA, at least 6 micrograms per sample, was extracted from PBMCs with Trizol reagent. The percentages of naive CD45RAhigh/CD27high T cells were determined by flow cytometry on a PBMC aliquot from every donor. Per the germline V gene (reference sequence), LNHDA is the CDR1 and SQIVND is the CDR2. At the junction V is shortened by 3 bases and J by 1 base, with 7 bases in between. Spanning cysteine to phenylalanine, the CDR3 consists of 14 amino acids. The only DNA kept is the CDR3, 42 bases in frame from the first base.

The data were obtained in a study of blood T cells in healthy people across ages (dated by TCRdb to 2013 to 2016). Describing the broader study: Template switching captured roughly one uniquely barcoded TCR beta cDNA molecule per two T cells in model experiments. Using deep sequencing normalized with unique cDNA molecular identifiers, the study measured how TCR beta repertoire diversity changes with age. Four age groups were formed from the donors: young (average roughly 16 years), middle-aged (roughly 38), aged (approximately 60) and long-lived (less than 85). For two donors (one aged 18 to 30 and one aged 80 or older), the study analyzed two additional independent replicas of 1 million unique cDNA reads from the same blood draw. Study-level results and caveats: Because the CMV infection status of the donors was unknown, age-related changes in expanded clonotypes may potentially have been confounded. Estimates of total diversity based on one million sequenced T cells were regarded as lower bounds and as underestimates. Compared with the aged group, the long-lived group had more naive CD4+ T cells, fewer expanded clones and increased TCR diversity, suggesting age selection. Conclusive comparison of naive and antigen-experienced compartments was prevented by the profiling of bulk unsorted PBMCs. Observed TCR beta diversity per million T cells fell roughly linearly with age, and a significant reduction was already apparent by age around 44. The percentage of naive T cells measured by flow cytometry correlated strongly with observed TCR beta diversity.

The library was built by means of 5' RACE. Instrument on record: Illumina HiSeq 2500. The second PCR ran for roughly 7 to 11 cycles and used a J-beta primer mix along with a sample-barcoded 5' primer. Each TCR beta cDNA molecule received a unique molecular identifier from a template-switch 5' adaptor carrying 12 random nucleotides. At least 2.5 million CDR3-containing paired-end reads were obtained from each sample. The Mint cDNA synthesis kit, primed by a TRBC-specific oligonucleotide, was used to synthesize first-strand cDNA from all RNA. After uracil-DNA glycosylase treatment, a first 18-cycle PCR used universal primers M1SS and BC2_uni_R on all cDNA. In the source study's methods: For normalization, 1 million high-quality reads were randomly selected from each sample, with every read carrying a distinct molecular identifier. Reads with shared molecular identifiers were discarded instead of being binned into consensus sequences. MiTCR, with a Q25 quality threshold and the strictest error-elimination algorithm, was used for CDR3 identification, clonotype clustering and error correction. A nonparametric unseen species model with Euler transformation was used to estimate a lower bound on total TCR beta diversity. Using fastp at Q25 and MiXCR, TCRdb reprocessed the public reads and kept productive beta chains. Each entry merges the rows of one CDR3 protein and shows their most common DNA and genes. The V and J calls were determined by TCRdb, not by the authors. Here the sample has about 800,000 distinct CDR3 sequences; 25% occur a single time. The ten largest clones capture around 3.6% of the sample.

These data were also filed under a second study, of T cells of mothers and their children. The second paper further reports: The donors were nine systemically healthy Caucasian individuals, made up of three mothers and their six children. cDNA synthesis used all of the extracted RNA, with around 1.6 ug of RNA in each 15 ul reaction. Sample barcodes and 2-4 random nucleotides were added via the M1S primer in the second PCR. Each mother yielded over 8.5 million TCR beta CDR3 reads and each child a few million reads. Thymic selection similarly shapes TCR recombination output in related and unrelated pairs, with minor effect from inherited differences. Related mother-child pairs always showed normalized repertoire overlap that was slightly higher than in unrelated mother-child pairs, though the difference was never significant. No persistent microchimeric T cell clones were detected, at a sensitivity of approximately 100 clones per million clonotypes. Deep NGS was used in the study to compare the TCR beta repertoires of mothers and children and to look for features that separate related mother-child pairs from unrelated individuals. The mean age was about 40 +/- 4 years for the mothers and approximately 11 +/- 4 years for the children. After adapter ligation was performed with NEBNext reagents, the libraries were sequenced on an Illumina HiSeq 2000 with 100+100 nt paired-end reads. To prevent cross-contamination, the mother and child libraries were prepared a month apart and were sequenced in separate runs. Between roughly 500,000 and 2,300,000 distinct TCR beta clonotypes were identified per donor. Naive TCR beta clonotypes were estimated from low-frequency clonotypes matched to each donor's FACS-determined naive share, without sorting.

This sequence uses TRBV19 and TRBJ1-3; the D gene identity is not certain. The sequencing input was blood. This TCR derives from a boy under 18 in good health. The nucleotide sequence is given as TGTGCCAGTAGTATCCAGATATCTGGAAACACCATATATTTT. Its product reads: CASSIQISGNTIYF.